These 15 T cell receptor beta chains originate from one sample sequenced in a study of PD-1 blockade in classical Hodgkin lymphoma. The time point was: cycle 4 day 1 (C4D1), after less than 7 weeks of nivolumab. Each of the patients experienced relapse following autologous stem cell transplantation, and their brentuximab vedotin exposure differed. Isolation of CD8+ T cells from thawed PBMCs used magnetic negative selection. Using immunoSEQ multiplex PCR, the repertoire was profiled, and TCRdb retains in-frame clones only, with some absent. Of about 7,800 clones detected, 60% to 80% appear once; the ten largest clones hold around 34%. Here the sequenced sample was CD8+ T cells from blood, taken before the fourth cycle of nivolumab. These receptors were collected from a human donor with classical Hodgkin lymphoma.

The V and J genes are TRBV4-1 and TRBJ2-7, with TRBD2 matching 10 bases. The germline V gene has CDR1 MGHRA and CDR2 YSYEKL. The ends lost 1 base at V and 5 bases at J; junction bases unmatched: 5. The CDR3 totals 15 residues. CDR3 sequence (DNA): TGCGCCAGCAGCCAAGGGGCTAGCGGGAGCCACGAGCAGTACTTC. It codes for CASSQGASGSHEQYF.

The chain couples TRBV9 to TRBJ2-1; D is unresolved. Looked up from germline, CDR1 is SGDLS and CDR2 is YYNGEE. Trimming stripped 1 base from V and 7 bases from J, with 12 bases between. The CDR3 has 14 residues. CDR3 in amino acids: CASSVFTESNEQFF. The CDR3 bases are TGTGCCAGCAGCGTATTCACAGAGTCTAATGAGCAGTTCTTC. Complete variable domain (other parts from reference TRBV9 and TRBJ2-1): DSGVTQTPKHLITATGQRVTLRCSPRSGDLSVYWYQQSLDQGLQFLIQYYNGEERAKGNILERFSAQQFPDLHSELNLSSLELGDSALYFCASSVFTESNEQFFGPGTRLTVL.

The chain couples TRBV27 to TRBJ2-7; 7 positions agree with TRBD1. This CDR3 contains 14 residues. The ends lost 5 bases at V and 5 bases at J; junction bases unmatched: 9. Germline V gene data show CDR1 as MNHEY and CDR2 as SMNVEV (reference sequence). Here the CDR3 DNA reads TGTGCCAGCAGTCGCAGACAGGGTTGGCACGAGCAGTACTTC. It translates to CASSRRQGWHEQYF.

The chain is built from TRBV7-2 and TRBJ1-2; D gene uncertain. Germline V CDR1 and CDR2: SGHTA, FQGNSA. The CDR3 runs to 15 residues. Trimming took 11 bases from V and 2 from J, leaving 21 bases between them. The CDR3 loop reads CASSSFLNWNYGYTF. DNA of the CDR3: TGTGCCTCCAGCAGCTTTCTCAATTGGAACTATGGCTACACCTTC.

The genes are TRBV12-5 and TRBJ2-1; D is tentatively TRBD1 or TRBD2 (5 bases each). Germline-derived CDR1 and CDR2 are LGHNT and FRNRAP. CDR3 length equals 15 residues. The ends were cut back, 8 bases at V and 4 bases at J, with 18 bases in the middle. For the CDR3, the DNA is TGTGCTAGTACAAAGGCCGGGGCCGAGTACAATGAGCAGTTCTTC. Its translation: CASTKAGAEYNEQFF.

The rearrangement links TRBV28 to TRBJ2-1, with TRBD1 as a possible D gene (6 bases). Trimming removed 3 bases at V and 2 bases at J, with 11 bases between. This CDR3 spans 15 amino acids. Germline loops: CDR1 MDHEN, CDR2 SYDVKM. The CDR3 DNA reads TGTGCCAGCAGTTTGGCAGGGGAGACCTACAATGAGCAGTTCTTC. It yields the protein CASSLAGETYNEQFF.

As DNA, the CDR3 is TGCGCCAGCAGCTTGGCCGGGGGACTAGCGGGGGTCGAGCAGTACTTC. Translation: CASSLAGGLAGVEQYF. The V and J genes are TRBV5-1 and TRBJ2-7, with 14 bases matching TRBD2. Germline trimming cut 0 bases from V and 6 bases from J; bases unmatched to any gene: 5. This CDR3 has 16 amino acids. The germline V gene has CDR1 SGHRS and CDR2 YFSETQ. The full variable domain, its missing parts supplied by reference TRBV5-1 and TRBJ2-7, is KAGVTQTPRYLIKTRGQQVTLSCSPISGHRSVSWYQQTPGQGLQFLFEYFSETQRNKGNFPGRFSGRQFSNSRSEMNVSTLELGDSALYLCASSLAGGLAGVEQYFGPGTRLTVT.

This chain joins TRBV13 and TRBJ2-7; weak D call: TRBD1 (5 bases). The CDR3 extends over 18 amino acids. Germline loops: CDR1 PRHDT, CDR2 FYEKMQ (reference sequence). V lost 7 bases and J lost 3, with 28 bases in between. The CDR3 protein is CASTPLPPTAGWFYEQYF. The CDR3 DNA reads as TGTGCCAGCACCCCACTTCCCCCTACGGCAGGGTGGTTCTACGAGCAGTACTTC.

In the case of this clone: Sequence at one end of the junction differs from germline and may be a read error. The rearrangement uses TRBV5-8 and TRBJ1-5; 7 bases agree with TRBD1. The germline CDR1 and CDR2 sequences are SGHTS and YDEGEE. This CDR3 has 14 amino acids. CDR3: CASSLDGTARGQDF. Here the CDR3 DNA reads TGTGCCAGCAGCTTGGACGGGACAGCCCGGGGTCAGGATTTT.

The chain has TRBV7-2 and TRBJ1-5; possibly TRBD1 for D (6 bases). The CDR3 runs to 17 residues. Germline lookup yields CDR1 SGHTA and CDR2 FQGNSA. Deletions cut 5 bases from V and 8 bases from J, with 25 bases between. CDR3 protein: CASSRGQIHSGLEPQHF. The CDR3 DNA reads TGTGCCAGCAGCCGTGGACAGATACATTCCGGTCTGGAGCCCCAGCATTTT.

The chain uses TRBV7-9 and TRBJ2-5, with D possibly matching TRBD1 (6 bases). The V end was cut by 6 bases, the J end by 5 bases, with 13 bases between. This CDR3 comprises 13 residues. The germline V gene has CDR1 SEHNR and CDR2 FQNEAQ (reference sequence). CDR3 protein: CASRYQGKETQYF. The DNA of the CDR3 is TGTGCCAGCAGGTACCAGGGGAAGGAGACCCAGTACTTC. The complete variable domain, with remaining parts taken from reference TRBV7-9 and TRBJ2-5, reads DTGVSQNPRHKITKRGQNVTFRCDPISEHNRLYWYRQTLGQGPEFLTYFQNEAQLEKSRLLSDRFSAERPKGSFSTLEIQRTEQGDSAMYLCASRYQGKETQYFGPGTRLLVL.

The gene calls are TRBV7-6 and TRBJ2-7; D could derive from TRBD1 or TRBD2 (5 bases each). The V end was cut by 6 bases, the J end by 3 bases, with 9 bases between. This CDR3 region has 12 residues. Germline values: CDR1 SGHVS, CDR2 FNYEAQ. In DNA form, the CDR3 reads TGTGCCAGCAGAGGGGACGGCTACGAGCAGTACTTC. Residues: CASRGDGYEQYF.

The CDR3 spells CASSVGGKNTEAFF. The CDR3 DNA is TGTGCCAGCAGCGTAGGGGGCAAGAACACTGAAGCTTTCTTT. The chain links TRBV9 to TRBJ1-1; D may be TRBD1 (5 bases). V was shortened by 0 bases and J by 1 base, with 7 bases between the two germline ends. There are 14 residues in the CDR3. The germline gives CDR1 SGDLS, CDR2 YYNGEE.

J is TRBJ1-5 and V is TRBV6-6; D call uncertain. The CDR3 has 16 residues. V lost 3 bases and J lost 2, with 14 bases in between. Germline lookup yields CDR1 MNHNY and CDR2 SVGAGI (reference sequence). The CDR3 DNA reads TGTGCCAGCAGTTATGGGTACGAGGGAGGCAATCAGCCCCAGCATTTT. This translates into CASSYGYEGGNQPQHF.

This chain uses TRBV6-1 with TRBJ2-3, with D tentatively TRBD2 (6 bases). The germline V gene has CDR1 MNHNS and CDR2 SASEGT. The CDR3 is 18 amino acids. V gave up 4 bases and J gave up 6 bases, with 26 bases separating them. The CDR3 is CASSVTPLSSVPRDTQYF. DNA of the CDR3: TGTGCCAGCAGTGTCACCCCGCTCTCTAGCGTCCCAAGGGATACGCAGTATTTT.